The 28 T cell receptor beta chains in this list originate from one sample, sequenced in a study of T cell clusters in autoimmune cytopenias. About 37,500 genome equivalents of blood DNA were amplified for TRB. One tube held mixed TRB-A and TRB-B primer pools for touch-down PCR. After re-calling the multiplex PCR reads, TCRdb lists one entry per CDR3 protein, DNA absent. The repertoire table contains approximately 11,000 distinct CDR3 sequences. The same sample was also studied in work on T cell repertoires in aging, cancer and after chemotherapy.

The sample comprised peripheral blood. These receptors originate from a human donor in good health.

The V and J genes are TRBV5-1 and TRBJ2-2; without DNA, the TCRdb call of TRBD1 cannot be checked. Looked up from germline, CDR1 is SGHRS and CDR2 is YFSETQ. CDR3 length: 15 amino acids. The CDR3 region is CASSLARGRRGELFF.

The V call is TRBV18, the J call TRBJ1-6. The CDR3 is 16 residues long. Germline V CDR1 and CDR2: KGHSH, LQKENI. The CDR3 loop reads CASSPLQFSYNSPLHF. The whole variable domain, remainder taken from reference TRBV18 and TRBJ1-6, is NAGVMQNPRHLVRRRGQEARLRCSPMKGHSHVYWYRQLPEEGLKFMVYLQKENIIDESGMPKERFSAEFPKEGPSILRIQQVVRGDSAAYFCASSPLQFSYNSPLHFGNGTRLTVT.

The CDR3 loop reads CASSLRDPTYEQYF. V usage is TRBV5-1 and J usage is TRBJ2-7; there is no DNA to check the TCRdb D call of TRBD2. Germline CDR1 reads SGHRS; CDR2 reads YFSETQ. The CDR3 has 14 amino acids.

The chain combines TRBV18 with TRBJ1-1. The CDR3 is 12 residues long. Germline V gene data show CDR1 as KGHSH and CDR2 as LQKENI. CDR3 residues: CASSPEEVEAFF.

The V and J genes are TRBV27 and TRBJ2-3; TCRdb's D call, TRBD2, is unchecked because there is no DNA. Germline V gene sequence: CDR1 MNHEY, CDR2 SMNVEV (reference sequence). The CDR3 loop spans 16 amino acids. This CDR3 reads CASSRTSGGPTDTQYF.

V usage is TRBV5-1 and J usage is TRBJ1-4. Germline loops: CDR1 SGHRS, CDR2 YFSETQ. The CDR3 is made up of 14 amino acids. The CDR3: CASSFVGDLGKLFF.

The V and J genes are TRBV12-3 or TRBV12-4 and TRBJ2-5; TCRdb's assignment of TRBD1 cannot be checked, as there is no DNA. This CDR3 spans 13 amino acids. CDR3 protein: CASSSGNQETQYF.

This chain uses TRBV12-3 or TRBV12-4 with TRBJ2-3; lacking DNA, the TRBD2 call made by TCRdb goes unchecked. The CDR3 has 19 amino acids. CDR3 loop: CASSKAPGLAGGRRDTQYF.

The chain uses TRBV12-3 or TRBV12-4 and TRBJ2-2; TCRdb calls TRBD1, which cannot be checked without DNA. This CDR3 has 15 residues. CDR3: CASSLAALGARELFF.

This rearrangement joins TRBV29-1 to TRBJ1-1. From germline, CDR1 is SQVTM and CDR2 ANQGSEA. The CDR3 length is 13 residues. CDR3 loop: CSVTGLGNTEAFF. The entire variable domain, with the rest obtained from reference TRBV29-1 and TRBJ1-1, is as follows: SAVISQKPSRDICQRGTSLTIQCQVDSQVTMMFWYRQQPGQSLTLIATANQGSEATYESGFVIDKFPISRPNLTFSTLTVSNMSPEDSSIYLCSVTGLGNTEAFFGQGTRLTVV.

The chain uses TRBV5-4 and TRBJ2-3; TCRdb outputs TRBD2, but without DNA this stays unchecked. Germline lookup yields CDR1 SGHNT and CDR2 YYREEE (reference sequence). The CDR3 is 15 residues long. CDR3 region: CASSPAGGGGDTQYF.

V and J are TRBV2 and TRBJ1-5. This CDR3 contains 12 residues. Germline CDR1 and CDR2: SNHLY and FYNNEI. The CDR3: CASRFSNQPQHF.

The rearrangement joins TRBV19 to TRBJ2-7; TCRdb selects TRBD1, and the lack of DNA leaves this call unchecked. Looked up from germline, CDR1 is LNHDA and CDR2 is SQIVND (reference sequence). CDR3 size: 14 residues. The CDR3 spells CASSQGTGDREQYF.

The chain is built from TRBV11-3 and TRBJ2-2; absent DNA, TCRdb's TRBD2 call cannot be checked. Germline-derived CDR1 and CDR2 are SGHNT and YENEEA. This CDR3 is built from 15 residues. CDR3: CASIGRGASGGELFF.

This rearrangement joins TRBV5-1 to TRBJ2-1; checking the TCRdb D call of TRBD2 is not possible without DNA. The CDR3 is 14 residues long. The germline V gene has CDR1 SGHRS and CDR2 YFSETQ. CDR3: CASSSDRGNSEQFF.

V is TRBV19 and J is TRBJ2-1; TCRdb designates TRBD1, a call that cannot be tested without DNA. There are 16 residues in the CDR3. The germline V gene encodes CDR1 LNHDA and CDR2 SQIVND (reference sequence). The chain's CDR3 is CASSRQRGQNRNEQFF.

CDR3 protein: CATSRGRGLLGEKLFF. This chain links TRBV15 with TRBJ1-4; the TCRdb call, TRBD1, lacks DNA for checking. The CDR3 has 16 amino acids. CDR1 is LNHNV and CDR2 is YYDKDF in the germline V gene (reference sequence). The full variable domain, rest sourced from reference TRBV15 and TRBJ1-4, is DAMVIQNPRYQVTQFGKPVTLSCSQTLNHNVMYWYQQKSSQAPKLLFHYYDKDFNNEADTPDNFQSRRPNTSFCFLDIRSPGLGDTAMYLCATSRGRGLLGEKLFFGSGTQLSVL.

This chain links TRBV11-3 with TRBJ1-1. There are 14 residues in the CDR3. Germline V gene data show CDR1 as SGHNT and CDR2 as YENEEA. The CDR3 region is CASSLDRGNTEAFF.

The V gene is TRBV30, the J gene TRBJ2-5; TCRdb calls TRBD1, which cannot be checked without DNA. Germline CDR1 GTSNPN, CDR2 SVGIG (reference sequence). The CDR3 covers 13 residues. The CDR3 spells CASQWTGQETQYF.

The V call is TRBV6-6, the J call TRBJ2-2; TCRdb calls TRBD1, which cannot be checked without DNA. This CDR3 is built from 16 residues. In germline, CDR1 is MNHNY, CDR2 SVGAGI (reference sequence). This chain's CDR3 is CASRDRTGLTPGELFF.

V usage is TRBV24-1 and J usage is TRBJ2-3; TCRdb proposes TRBD1, but this gene call is untestable without DNA. Looked up from germline, CDR1 is KGHDR and CDR2 is SFDVKD. The CDR3 sequence is 15 residues long. CDR3: CATSSTGVHTDTQYF.

This clonotype is classed as medium-sized by frequency. The chain couples TRBV19 to TRBJ2-1; the D gene TCRdb calls, TRBD2, cannot be checked with no DNA. Germline lookup yields CDR1 LNHDA and CDR2 SQIVND (reference sequence). The CDR3 extends over 15 amino acids. CDR3 sequence: CASSILAGGNNEQFF.

This clonotype is identified as medium-sized (0.01 to 0.1%) from frequency. The chain is built from TRBV29-1 and TRBJ2-2; TCRdb designates TRBD1, a call that cannot be tested without DNA. The CDR3 extends over 13 amino acids. Germline assignment: CDR1 SQVTM and CDR2 ANQGSEA. The CDR3 sequence: CSGGRPSTGELFF.

The V and J genes are TRBV12-3 or TRBV12-4 and TRBJ2-5; TCRdb's D call of TRBD1 is untestable without DNA. CDR3 size: 14 residues. The CDR3 sequence: CASSLSGGQETQYF.

This clonotype is called medium-sized based on its frequency. This sequence joins TRBV6-5 and TRBJ2-7; TCRdb returns TRBD1, unconfirmable since there is no DNA. Germline V gives CDR1 MNHEY, CDR2 SVGAGI. The CDR3 spans 14 residues. Here the CDR3 reads CASSPTGSRDEQYF.

The chain couples TRBV27 to TRBJ1-2; TCRdb designates TRBD1, a call that cannot be tested without DNA. The CDR3 is made up of 13 amino acids. The germline V gene has CDR1 MNHEY and CDR2 SMNVEV (reference sequence). CDR3 amino acids: CASSNRGTHGYTF.

Its frequency marks this clonotype as medium-sized. The V and J genes are TRBV19 and TRBJ2-7; TCRdb gives TRBD1 as the D gene, but with no DNA this cannot be confirmed. CDR1 LNHDA and CDR2 SQIVND come from the germline V gene (reference sequence). The CDR3 length is 15 residues. The CDR3 sequence: CASSQSGGVPSEQYF.

By frequency, this clonotype is medium-sized. The genes are TRBV29-1 and TRBJ2-1; without DNA, the TCRdb call of TRBD1 cannot be checked. Germline V gene data show CDR1 as SQVTM and CDR2 as ANQGSEA. There are 14 residues in the CDR3. CDR3 residues: CSAQGGDSYNEQFF.